The 20 T cell receptor beta chains reported below all come from one sample, sequenced in a study of shared clonotypes between healthy human individuals. Some clones are missing from TCRdb's copy, which holds only in-frame ones; the method was immunoSEQ multiplex PCR. The repertoire includes under 2,000,000 clones, over 85% of them detected once, and approximately 1% sits in the top ten. Naive CD8 cells were CD45RO-negative, positively selected for CCR7, excluding terminally differentiated effector memory CD45RA+ cells. Input material: naive CD8+ T cells sorted from blood. These receptors originate from a man aged 18 to 35 in good health.

The V gene is TRBV28, the J gene TRBJ1-5, with TRBD1 as a possible D gene (6 bases). Germline CDR1 MDHEN, CDR2 SYDVKM. The V end lost 6 bases, the J end lost 1 base, and 19 bases lay between the germline ends. The CDR3 spans 17 residues. CDR3 sequence (DNA): TGTGCCAGCAGCAGCGTAGCGCAGGGGTTAAGCAATCAGCCCCAGCATTTT. Amino acids: CASSSVAQGLSNQPQHF.

The chain uses TRBV5-5 and TRBJ2-7, with TRBD2 identical over 8 bases. V trimming: 1 base; J trimming: 12 bases; junction bases outside the gene matches: 15. The germline CDR1 and CDR2 sequences are SGHKS and YYEKEE (reference sequence). The CDR3 consists of 15 residues. Here the CDR3 DNA reads TGTGCCAGCAGCTTGCTTCGGCAGGGGAAGGGACTAGTGTACTTC. This translates into CASSLLRQGKGLVYF.

Concerning this clone: Just one base apart from a much larger clone, this may be a read error. Within the sample, other DNA sequences also encode this same CDR3. The rearrangement uses TRBV6-5 and TRBJ2-2; no clear D. The CDR3 loop spans 12 amino acids. V was pared by 6 bases and J by 0 bases, with 2 bases between. Germline CDR1 reads MNHEY; CDR2 reads SVGAGI. The CDR3, as DNA: TGTGCCAGCAGCTCGAACACCGGGGAGCTGTTTTTT. Its translation: CASSSNTGELFF.

The V gene is TRBV5-6, the J gene TRBJ1-3, with 7 nucleotides matching TRBD1. CDR3 size: 15 residues. Germline assignment: CDR1 SGHDT and CDR2 YYEEEE. Trimming removed 3 bases from V and 0 bases from J; junction bases left unmatched: 3. The CDR3 DNA follows: TGTGCCAGCAGCTCGGGACAGAGCTCTGGAAACACCATATATTTT. Its translation: CASSSGQSSGNTIYF.

CDR3 sequence: CASSLFFTYEQYF. The CDR3 nucleotides read TGTGCCAGCAGCTTGTTTTTTACCTACGAGCAGTACTTC. The chain links TRBV5-6 to TRBJ2-7; D is undetermined. The CDR3 loop spans 13 amino acids. The germline V and J ends were trimmed by 1 base and 2 bases, with 7 bases remaining between them. Germline V lookup: CDR1 SGHDT, CDR2 YYEEEE.

The V gene is TRBV15, the J gene TRBJ2-3; 11 bases agree with TRBD2. Trimming took 0 bases from V and 5 from J; bases not matched to a gene: 7. The CDR3 consists of 17 residues. Germline V gene data show CDR1 as LNHNV and CDR2 as YYDKDF (reference sequence). The CDR3 spells CATSRERSGRALDTQYF. CDR3 nucleotides: TGTGCCACCAGCAGAGAGCGTAGCGGGAGGGCCCTAGATACGCAGTATTTT.

This clone showed up just a few times. An end of the junction differs from the germline gene, which may be a read error. This chain connects TRBV5-4 to TRBJ1-2, with D possibly TRBD1 on 6 matching bases. Germline V gives CDR1 SGHNT, CDR2 YYREEE (reference sequence). The CDR3 length is 13 residues. The CDR3 sequence: CASSLLTGTQPVF. The DNA of the CDR3 is TGTGCCAGCAGCCTATTAACAGGGACACAACCCGTGTTC.

The V call is TRBV2, the J call TRBJ1-1; D gene ambiguous. Per germline, CDR1 SNHLY and CDR2 FYNNEI. CDR3 size: 12 residues. The V gene lost 6 bases and the J gene lost 12 bases, with 17 bases spanning the gap. CDR3 in amino acids: CASRITLFETFF. The CDR3 DNA reads TGTGCCAGCAGGATAACCCTTTTCGAGACTTTCTTT.

The V gene is TRBV15, the J gene TRBJ2-1, with D perhaps TRBD2 (6 bases). Germline-derived CDR1 and CDR2 are LNHNV and YYDKDF (reference sequence). Trimming removed 4 bases from V and 5 bases from J, with 15 bases in between. This CDR3 spans 15 amino acids. CDR3 in DNA: TGTGCCACCAGCACCCGGGGGAGGCCCGACAATGAGCAGTTCTTC. Translating gives CATSTRGRPDNEQFF.

As DNA, the CDR3 is TGTGCCAGCAGCCCGGGGAGCCGGAATGAGCAGTTCTTC. Its translation is CASSPGSRNEQFF. V gene TRBV7-9 combines with J gene TRBJ2-1, with a weak D call TRBD2 (5 bases). V lost 5 bases and J lost 7, with 12 bases in between. CDR1 is SEHNR and CDR2 is FQNEAQ in the germline V gene (reference sequence). CDR3 length equals 13 residues.

The V gene is TRBV7-9, the J gene TRBJ1-3; D unclear. This CDR3 is built from 16 residues. V was pared by 5 bases and J by 1 base, with 15 bases between. Germline assignment: CDR1 SEHNR and CDR2 FQNEAQ (reference sequence). CDR3 bases: TGTGCCAGCAGCCCGGCGATGGCAGCTTCTGGAAACACCATATATTTT. Its translation: CASSPAMAASGNTIYF.

V and J are TRBV28 and TRBJ2-3, with 7 bases that match TRBD2. The CDR3 is 15 amino acids. The V segment lost 7 bases and the J segment 6 bases; nucleotides outside the gene matches: 13. Germline CDR1 is MDHEN and CDR2 is SYDVKM. The CDR3: CASTLSGASGDTQYF. The CDR3 region has the DNA TGTGCCAGCACCCTCAGCGGGGCCTCGGGGGATACGCAGTATTTT.

This rearrangement joins TRBV4-3 to TRBJ2-5, with D perhaps matching TRBD1 (5 bases). Trimming took off 0 bases at V and 1 base at J, with 15 bases between the two ends. CDR3 length: 17 amino acids. Looked up from germline, CDR1 is LGHNA and CDR2 is YSLEER. This chain's CDR3 is CASSQEAGPLIQETQYF. The CDR3 DNA reads TGCGCCAGCAGCCAAGAAGCAGGGCCCTTAATCCAAGAGACCCAGTACTTC.

The V gene is TRBV27, the J gene TRBJ1-2, with D maybe TRBD1 (6 bases). V lost 2 bases to trimming and J lost 3 bases, with 10 bases between them. The V gene's germline CDR1 is MNHEY and CDR2 SMNVEV (reference sequence). This CDR3 is 14 amino acids long. Here the CDR3 DNA reads TGTGCCAGCAGTTTAACAGGGTCATACTATGGCTACACCTTC. Its translation is CASSLTGSYYGYTF.

CDR3 DNA sequence: TGTGCCAGCAGCTTAGTCCAGGTTAATGAAAAACTGTTTTTT. It is translated as CASSLVQVNEKLFF. The chain couples TRBV11-2 to TRBJ1-4; D gene ambiguous. This CDR3 has 14 residues. Trimming cost V 1 base and J 4 bases, with 7 bases left between them. The germline gives CDR1 SGHAT, CDR2 FQNNGV.

This rearrangement joins TRBV13 to TRBJ1-2; 7 bases are a match to TRBD1. The CDR3 contains 15 residues. Germline CDR1 and CDR2: PRHDT and FYEKMQ (reference sequence). V dropped 3 bases and J dropped 3; count of bases not matched to a gene: 7. Here the CDR3 DNA reads TGTGCCAGCAGCTTCTCCCTCCAGGGGGACTATGGCTACACCTTC. Its protein is CASSFSLQGDYGYTF.

The V and J genes are TRBV5-1 and TRBJ2-1; no reliable D call. Germline V gene sequence: CDR1 SGHRS, CDR2 YFSETQ. The ends were cut back, 1 base at V and 4 bases at J, with 15 bases in the middle. The CDR3 loop spans 16 amino acids. CDR3 DNA sequence: TGCGCCAGCAGCTTGACAGCGTGGAGCTCGTACAATGAGCAGTTCTTC. It specifies CASSLTAWSSYNEQFF.

CDR3 nucleotide sequence: TGTGCCAGCAGTAGGGATCTGAGCTCCTACAATGAGCAGTTCTTC. This translates into CASSRDLSSYNEQFF. The rearrangement joins TRBV6-5 to TRBJ2-1, with D unresolved. Germline values: CDR1 MNHEY, CDR2 SVGAGI. The V end was cut by 5 bases, the J end by 0 bases, with 11 bases between. The CDR3 is made up of 15 amino acids.

The rearrangement uses TRBV30 and TRBJ2-1; perhaps TRBD2 as D (6 bases). CDR3 length equals 13 residues. V was cut by 1 base and J by 8 bases, with 12 bases left in between. Germline V gene data show CDR1 as GTSNPN and CDR2 as SVGIG (reference sequence). As DNA, the CDR3 is TGTGCCTGGAGTGGGTACGGGGGAGATGAGCAGTTCTTC. Translation gives CAWSGYGGDEQFF.

This clone was counted a single time. The V gene is TRBV25-1, the J gene TRBJ2-4; 7 positions agree with TRBD2. V dropped 7 bases and J dropped 4; count of bases not matched to a gene: 7. This CDR3 spans 14 amino acids. Germline CDR1 is MGHDK and CDR2 is SYGVNS. CDR3 in amino acids: CASTTSPGKNIQYF. The CDR3, as DNA: TGTGCCAGCACGACTAGCCCGGGAAAAAACATTCAGTACTTC.